The rows below give T cell receptor beta chains drawn from one sample of a study of T-cell memory formation after mild COVID-19. MiXCR, run by TCRdb on the 5' RACE reads, gives a single entry per CDR3 protein. Of about 600,000 distinct CDR3 sequences listed, about 20% were seen once; the top ten hold about 8.2%. The sample comprised PBMCs or a T cell subset sorted from them (not recorded which). Receptors were obtained from an adult woman who had mild COVID-19 (a few samples of this study predate the infection). Cell type and time point are not known. Both conserved end residues are part of each CDR3. Fields, in order: V gene, D gene, CDR3 protein. A D gene is named only where the DNA matches it firmly.

TRBV4-3	-	CASSQVVANEQFF
TRBV29-1	-	CSFERAGSPDTQYF
TRBV7-9	TRBD2	CASSPRTSGGLNEQFF
TRBV2	-	CASNRADTGELFF
TRBV18	-	CASSREPRYGDNEQFF
TRBV6-5	-	CASSGGRNQPQHF
TRBV6-1	TRBD1	CASSVPRTGPWDEQFF
TRBV12-3/TRBV12-4	-	CASKKKETQYF
TRBV4-1	TRBD2	CASSQAASGGAYEQFF
TRBV5-6	-	CASSLANRRTTYEQYF
TRBV27	-	CASSLSKGGHTEAFF
TRBV5-6	-	CASSIRLPETDTQYF
TRBV9	-	CASSPSDHYEQYF
TRBV4-1	TRBD2	CASSQETGLDYNEQFF
TRBV5-1	TRBD1	CASSLSGQEGEKLFF
TRBV20-1	-	CSLRSREKYNEQFF
TRBV6-4	TRBD2	CATSGTSDTNEQFF
TRBV18	-	CASSPARSGGTEAFF
TRBV12-3/TRBV12-4	TRBD1	CASRAQGDNGYTF
TRBV7-2	TRBD1	CASSSGQGYGYTF
TRBV29-1	-	CSVVSGLFYEQYF
TRBV6-5	-	CASTPTGLYPYNEQFF
TRBV15	-	CATRDSHLRGGQPQHF
TRBV5-1	TRBD1	CASSFGGTGLSTGELFF
TRBV19	-	CASTPSVSNQPQHF
TRBV19	TRBD2	CASSISSAGGRGTDTQYF
TRBV29-1	-	CSAGTSSPYNEQFF
TRBV7-6	-	CASSLAGIHEQYF
TRBV9	TRBD1	CASSFGQAPLEQYF
TRBV6-2/TRBV6-3	-	CASRQADTDTQYF
TRBV6-6	-	CATDLSGANTGELFF
TRBV20-1	TRBD2	CSALRLAGGPGELFF
TRBV20-1	-	CSARDTSTSTDTQYF
TRBV7-3	TRBD2	CASSLRDYSSGELFF
TRBV12-3/TRBV12-4	-	CASTSQGLYGYTF
TRBV6-6	-	CASSFPGAGANVLTF
TRBV29-1	TRBD2	CSVEARGSVSYEQYF
TRBV3-1	-	CASSQDARWNTEAFF
TRBV6-1	-	CASSGGSELGQQFF
TRBV20-1	-	CSARDPAIGETQYF
TRBV5-1	TRBD2	CASSLAGGTKNTGELFF
TRBV12-3/TRBV12-4	-	CASSPTGRSTEAFF
TRBV7-9	TRBD2	CASFSTGNPGGAYEQYF
TRBV11-2	-	CASSLAMQGMYNEQFF
TRBV19	-	CASSLADYGYTF
TRBV2	-	CASSRGGGRTEAFF
TRBV4-1	-	CASSQRQDLRYEQYF
TRBV12-3/TRBV12-4	TRBD1	CASSRGQGANYGYTF
TRBV10-3	-	CAISDLGNDRYEQYF
TRBV9	-	CASSGRDFITGELFF